These 30 T cell receptor beta chains were all obtained from the same sample, sequenced in a study of blood T cell repertoires in COVID-19. TCRdb's table, derived via immunoSEQ multiplex PCR, lists solely in-frame clones and lacks some. The sample lists around 150,000 clones; around 80% were seen once. The sample taken for sequencing was peripheral blood. The receptors originated from a man aged 60 to 75 with active or convalescent COVID-19.

The V gene is TRBV7-9, the J gene TRBJ1-4; D call uncertain. CDR1 and CDR2 from the germline V gene are SEHNR and FQNEAQ (reference sequence). The CDR3 is made up of 16 amino acids. V lost 3 bases to trimming and J lost 1 base, with 12 bases between them. The CDR3 reads CASSFTFTRTNEKLFF. The CDR3 coding sequence is TGTGCCAGCAGCTTTACCTTCACGCGAACTAATGAAAAACTGTTTTTT.

This clone was detected only a few times. V is TRBV7-9 and J is TRBJ1-1, with 12 positions matching TRBD1. Germline V CDR1 and CDR2: SEHNR, FQNEAQ (reference sequence). The CDR3 is 16 amino acids. J gave up 8 bases and V 1 base, and 8 bases lay outside the gene matches. Written as DNA, the CDR3 is TGTGCCAGCAGCTTAGGAAGGGGACAGGGGGCCCCCGAAGCTTTCTTT. Translated, it gives CASSLGRGQGAPEAFF. Supplemented by reference TRBV7-9 and TRBJ1-1, the full variable domain reads DTGVSQNPRHKITKRGQNVTFRCDPISEHNRLYWYRQTLGQGPEFLTYFQNEAQLEKSRLLSDRFSAERPKGSFSTLEIQRTEQGDSAMYLCASSLGRGQGAPEAFFGQGTRLTVV.

The rearrangement links TRBV18 to TRBJ1-5; no firm D call. V was shortened by 5 bases and J by 1 base, with 6 bases between the two germline ends. The length of the CDR3 is 13 residues. The germline V gene has CDR1 KGHSH and CDR2 LQKENI. CDR3 region: CASSVGSNQPQHF. The CDR3 DNA is TGTGCCAGCTCAGTCGGGAGCAATCAGCCCCAGCATTTT.

CDR3 DNA: TGCGCCAGCAAAATAGGGGACAGGGGCGCTGAAGCTTTCTTT. Residues: CASKIGDRGAEAFF. The chain has TRBV10-2 and TRBJ1-1; 10 bases map to TRBD1. This CDR3 is built from 14 residues. J gave up 6 bases and V 7 bases, and 8 bases lay outside the gene matches. Germline V lookup: CDR1 WSHSY, CDR2 SAAADI.

The genes are TRBV13 and TRBJ1-2; a possible D gene is TRBD1 (5 bases). CDR1 and CDR2 (germline): PRHDT, FYEKMQ (reference sequence). V dropped 5 bases and J dropped 7 bases, with 14 bases sitting between them. CDR3 length: 13 residues. The CDR3 sequence: CASSLQGIPGYTF. The CDR3 bases are TGTGCCAGCAGCCTCCAGGGTATCCCTGGCTACACCTTC.

This clone has a single count. This chain joins TRBV18 and TRBJ1-2; 8 nucleotides match TRBD1. The germline V gene encodes CDR1 KGHSH and CDR2 LQKENI. CDR3 size: 15 residues. V gave up 3 bases and J gave up 2 bases; unmatched junction bases: 5. The CDR3 spells CASSPGTGQNYGYTF. CDR3 sequence (DNA): TGTGCCAGCTCACCGGGGACAGGCCAGAACTATGGCTACACCTTC.

The chain couples TRBV6-6 to TRBJ2-5; D is possibly TRBD2 (5 bases). Germline CDR1 MNHNY, CDR2 SVGAGI (reference sequence). Trimming removed 6 bases at V and 7 bases at J, with 12 bases between. This CDR3 has 12 residues. This CDR3 is CASRPELGTQYF. DNA of the CDR3: TGTGCCAGCAGACCCGAACTAGGGACCCAGTACTTC.

This chain connects TRBV6-5 to TRBJ1-5; D might be TRBD1 (6 bases). Germline loops: CDR1 MNHEY, CDR2 SVGAGI. CDR3 size: 15 residues. Trimming shortened V by 5 bases and J by 7 bases, and 18 bases separated the two germline ends. CDR3 loop: CASSHPPGTSQPQHF. The CDR3 DNA reads TGTGCCAGCAGTCATCCCCCCGGGACATCCCAGCCCCAGCATTTT.

This sequence joins TRBV5-6 and TRBJ2-4; 8 positions match TRBD1. J was trimmed by 1 base and V by 1 base; bases with no gene match: 1. The CDR3 has 15 residues. In germline, CDR1 is SGHDT, CDR2 YYEEEE. The CDR3 DNA reads TGTGCCAGCAGCTTGAGACAGGGGGCCAAAAACATTCAGTACTTC. Translated: CASSLRQGAKNIQYF.

The chain joins TRBV5-4 to TRBJ2-4; 9 positions match TRBD1. Germline V gene sequence: CDR1 SGHNT, CDR2 YYREEE (reference sequence). This CDR3 has 16 residues. J lost 3 bases, V lost 4 bases, and 8 bases had no gene match. The chain's CDR3 is CASSHLGQGSKNIQYF. The DNA for the CDR3 is TGTGCCAGCAGCCACTTGGGACAGGGAAGCAAAAACATTCAGTACTTC.

V and J are TRBV2 and TRBJ1-1, with D possibly matching TRBD1 (5 bases). This CDR3 contains 14 residues. The V end was cut by 7 bases, the J end by 1 base, with 13 bases between. The germline V gene has CDR1 SNHLY and CDR2 FYNNEI. CDR3 loop: CASIAGTGNTEAFF. Here the CDR3 DNA reads TGTGCCAGCATCGCCGGGACTGGGAACACTGAAGCTTTCTTT.

The chain employs TRBV19 and TRBJ2-3, with 7 positions matching TRBD2. CDR3 length: 16 residues. The V gene end was trimmed by 5 bases and the J gene end by 2 bases; junction bases not matched to a gene: 10. In germline, CDR1 is LNHDA, CDR2 SQIVND (reference sequence). The CDR3 sequence is CASSPRELAATDTQYF. CDR3 DNA sequence: TGTGCCAGTAGTCCCAGGGAGCTAGCGGCCACAGATACGCAGTATTTT.

The V call is TRBV28, the J call TRBJ1-5; the match to TRBD1 covers 9 bases. The ends lost 6 bases at V and 7 bases at J; junction bases unmatched: 7. This CDR3 is built from 14 residues. Germline assignment: CDR1 MDHEN and CDR2 SYDVKM. CDR3 sequence: CASRAGTGTQPQHF. CDR3 DNA: TGTGCCAGCAGAGCCGGGACAGGGACCCAGCCCCAGCATTTT. The variable domain in full, completed from reference TRBV28 and TRBJ1-5, reads DVKVTQSSRYLVKRTGEKVFLECVQDMDHENMFWYRQDPGLGLRLIYFSYDVKMKEKGDIPEGYSVSREKKERFSLILESASTNQTSMYLCASRAGTGTQPQHFGDGTRLSIL.

The CDR3 sequence: CASSEKQALDGNQPQHF. In DNA, the CDR3 is TGCGCCAGCAGTGAGAAACAGGCTCTGGACGGCAATCAGCCCCAGCATTTT. This rearrangement joins TRBV10-2 to TRBJ1-5, with D maybe TRBD1 (5 bases). The CDR3 is 17 amino acids. Trimming removed 2 bases from V and 2 bases from J, with 16 bases in between. The germline CDR1 and CDR2 sequences are WSHSY and SAAADI.

The V and J genes are TRBV7-9 and TRBJ2-3; D may be TRBD2 (5 bases). V dropped 5 bases and J dropped 5 bases, with 14 bases sitting between them. This CDR3 has 14 residues. Germline V lookup: CDR1 SEHNR, CDR2 FQNEAQ (reference sequence). DNA for the CDR3: TGTGCCAGCAGCCTTGCCGGGGTAGGAGATACGCAGTATTTT. Its protein is CASSLAGVGDTQYF. Looking up the rest from reference TRBV7-9 and TRBJ2-3 gives the full variable domain: DTGVSQNPRHKITKRGQNVTFRCDPISEHNRLYWYRQTLGQGPEFLTYFQNEAQLEKSRLLSDRFSAERPKGSFSTLEIQRTEQGDSAMYLCASSLAGVGDTQYFGPGTRLTVL.

The V gene is TRBV5-5, the J gene TRBJ1-5; 7 nucleotides align to TRBD1. This CDR3 contains 14 residues. Germline trimming cut 2 bases from V and 4 bases from J; bases unmatched to any gene: 3. Per the germline V gene, CDR1 is SGHKS and CDR2 is YYEKEE (reference sequence). In DNA, the CDR3 is TGTGCCAGCAGCTTACCAGGGGGGAATCAGCCCCAGCATTTT. Translating gives CASSLPGGNQPQHF.

The gene calls are TRBV2 and TRBJ2-2; TRBD2 matches at 7 bases. The CDR3 is 16 residues long. From germline, CDR1 is SNHLY and CDR2 FYNNEI. Trimming cost V 2 bases and J 1 base; bases outside gene matches: 4. The CDR3 here is CASSELRGGNTGELFF. Written as DNA, the CDR3 is TGTGCCAGCAGTGAACTACGCGGGGGGAACACCGGGGAGCTGTTTTTT.

The V and J genes are TRBV6-1 and TRBJ1-6, with 8 bases aligning to TRBD1. V gave up 3 bases and J gave up 6 bases; unmatched junction bases: 4. CDR1 MNHNS and CDR2 SASEGT come from the germline V gene. The CDR3 is 15 residues long. The CDR3 DNA reads TGTGCCAGCAGTGAGTTAGGACAGGGTAATTCACCCCTCCACTTT. Amino acids: CASSELGQGNSPLHF.

This clone was seen once. The chain joins TRBV7-2 to TRBJ2-1; the D is unclear. From germline, CDR1 is SGHTA and CDR2 FQGNSA. With 0 bases removed from V and 0 bases from J, the gap between germline ends came to 9 bases. CDR3 length: 16 amino acids. The CDR3: CASSLAGPSSYNEQFF. Written as DNA, the CDR3 is TGTGCCAGCAGCTTAGCGGGCCCCAGCTCCTACAATGAGCAGTTCTTC.

This clone came up a few times. The chain combines TRBV19 with TRBJ1-5; D is unresolved. The V end was cut by 6 bases, the J end by 4 bases, with 16 bases between. The CDR3 runs 15 residues. Germline assignment: CDR1 LNHDA and CDR2 SQIVND (reference sequence). This CDR3 is CASSSRPGGNQPQHF. In DNA form, the CDR3 reads TGTGCCAGTAGCTCGAGACCAGGTGGGAATCAGCCCCAGCATTTT.

CDR3 bases: TGTGCCAGCGGGACAGGGGGGCCAGATACGCAGTATTTT. Its translation is CASGTGGPDTQYF. This rearrangement joins TRBV19 to TRBJ2-3; 11 bases map to TRBD1. Trimming took 9 bases from V and 4 from J; bases not matched to a gene: 3. There are 13 residues in the CDR3. Per germline, CDR1 LNHDA and CDR2 SQIVND (reference sequence).

This chain uses TRBV7-8 with TRBJ1-4; 7 bases align to TRBD1. After removal of 3 bases from V and 8 bases from J, the junction contained 9 bases not matched to a gene. Germline CDR1 and CDR2: SGHVS and FQNEAQ. CDR3 length equals 15 residues. The CDR3 region has the DNA TGTGCCAGCAGCTTGGGGGCAGGGGGTGGAGAAAAACTGTTTTTT. It codes for CASSLGAGGGEKLFF.

The DNA for the CDR3 is TGCGCCAGCAGCCCGGGACAAGAGCATTCACCCCTCCACTTT. This sequence encodes CASSPGQEHSPLHF. This chain links TRBV4-1 with TRBJ1-6; maybe TRBD1 (6 bases). Germline assignment: CDR1 MGHRA and CDR2 YSYEKL. V was pared by 4 bases and J by 8 bases, with 12 bases between. This CDR3 region has 14 residues.

The J gene is TRBJ2-7, the V gene TRBV21-1; TRBD2 is taken as the D call from the table, unchecked against the DNA. TRBV21-1 counts as a pseudogene. The CDR3 is made up of 17 amino acids. The CDR3 DNA reads as TGTGCCAGCAGCAAAGGGGCTGGCGGGAGGGCCCGGTACGAGCAGTACTTC. Translating gives CASSKGAGGRARYEQYF.

This clone was observed a single time. V is TRBV7-3 and J is TRBJ2-2; no reliable D call. Germline loops: CDR1 SGHTA, CDR2 FQGTGA. The length of the CDR3 is 15 residues. V lost 5 bases and J lost 0, with 10 bases in between. DNA for the CDR3: TGTGCCAGCAGCCCGACCGGGTCGAACACCGGGGAGCTGTTTTTT. Translated: CASSPTGSNTGELFF.

Of note for this clone: Germline is not matched at one junction end, which may reflect a read error. The chain has TRBV24-1 and TRBJ2-1; D might be TRBD2 (6 bases). Germline CDR1 KGHDR, CDR2 SFDVKD. The CDR3 loop spans 17 amino acids. The CDR3 DNA sequence: TGTGCCACCAGTGGTTTGGCGGAGGGCAGGAGGGCCAATGAGCAGTTCTTC. This encodes CATSGLAEGRRANEQFF.

V gene TRBV18 combines with J gene TRBJ2-5; 7 bases fit TRBD2. The V gene's germline CDR1 is KGHSH and CDR2 LQKENI. The CDR3 totals 13 residues. The trim removed 3 bases at V and 2 bases at J, leaving 0 bases unmatched. The CDR3, as DNA: TGTGCCAGCTCACCGCGGGGGCAAGAGACCCAGTACTTC. Translating gives CASSPRGQETQYF.

V usage is TRBV7-9 and J usage is TRBJ2-2; TRBD1 agrees at 7 bases. V gave up 4 bases and J gave up 2 bases; unmatched junction bases: 4. This CDR3 has 15 residues. Germline CDR1 SEHNR, CDR2 FQNEAQ (reference sequence). This CDR3 is CASSSRDSNTGELFF. The CDR3 DNA is TGTGCCAGCAGCTCCCGGGACAGTAACACCGGGGAGCTGTTTTTT.

The V call is TRBV6-5, the J call TRBJ1-5; 7 bases are a match to TRBD1. Germline loops: CDR1 MNHEY, CDR2 SVGAGI. V lost 8 bases to trimming and J lost 4 bases; unmatched junction nucleotides: 11. This CDR3 contains 15 residues. The CDR3: CASQRAGGINQPQHF. CDR3 sequence (DNA): TGTGCCAGCCAAAGGGCAGGGGGAATAAATCAGCCCCAGCATTTT.

The CDR3 loop is CASSQTIQYEQYF. The CDR3 DNA sequence: TGTGCCAGCAGCCAAACGATACAGTACGAGCAGTACTTC. The V gene is TRBV12-3 or TRBV12-4, the J gene TRBJ2-7; D gene ambiguous. The CDR3 sequence is 13 residues long. V was shortened by 6 bases and J by 4 bases, with 13 bases between the two germline ends.